This T cell receptor (beta chain) was captured in a study of blood T cell repertoires in COVID-19. Study overall: Specimens from acute and convalescent COVID-19 originated in the United States, Italy and Spain.

Patients from Seattle were sampled longitudinally, starting during active infection. The table came from immunoSEQ multiplex PCR; TCRdb's copy has only in-frame clones and leaves some out. The data show about 480,000 clones, around 90% seen once. The length of the CDR3 is 13 residues. Per germline, CDR1 MDHEN and CDR2 SYDVKM. The ends were cut back, 4 bases at V and 6 bases at J, with 10 bases in the middle. Sequencing used peripheral blood. The chain employs TRBV28 and TRBJ1-3, with a weak D call TRBD1 (6 bases). The source is a woman between 45 and 65 years old with COVID-19, enrolled during active disease. The CDR3 DNA sequence: TGTGCCAGCAGTTCAGGGGTCGAAAACACCATATATTTT. Translation gives CASSSGVENTIYF. The whole variable domain, remainder taken from reference TRBV28 and TRBJ1-3, is DVKVTQSSRYLVKRTGEKVFLECVQDMDHENMFWYRQDPGLGLRLIYFSYDVKMKEKGDIPEGYSVSREKKERFSLILESASTNQTSMYLCASSSGVENTIYFGEGSWLTVV.